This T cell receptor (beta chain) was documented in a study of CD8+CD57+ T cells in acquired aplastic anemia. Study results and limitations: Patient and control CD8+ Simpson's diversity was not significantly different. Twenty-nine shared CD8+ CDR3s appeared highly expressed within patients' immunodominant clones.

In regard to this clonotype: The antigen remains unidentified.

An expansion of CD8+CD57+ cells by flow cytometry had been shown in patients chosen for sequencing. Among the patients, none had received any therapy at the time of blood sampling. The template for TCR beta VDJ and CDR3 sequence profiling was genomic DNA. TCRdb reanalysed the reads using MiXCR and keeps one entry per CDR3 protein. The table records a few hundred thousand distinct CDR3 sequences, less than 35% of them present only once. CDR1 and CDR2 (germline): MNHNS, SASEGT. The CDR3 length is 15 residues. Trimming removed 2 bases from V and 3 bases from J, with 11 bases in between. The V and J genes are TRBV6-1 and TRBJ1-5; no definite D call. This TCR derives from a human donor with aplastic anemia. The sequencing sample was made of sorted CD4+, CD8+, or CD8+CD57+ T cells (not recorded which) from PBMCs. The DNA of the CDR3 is TGTGCCAGCAGTGAACAGGACGGGTACAATCAGCCCCAGCATTTT. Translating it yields CASSEQDGYNQPQHF.